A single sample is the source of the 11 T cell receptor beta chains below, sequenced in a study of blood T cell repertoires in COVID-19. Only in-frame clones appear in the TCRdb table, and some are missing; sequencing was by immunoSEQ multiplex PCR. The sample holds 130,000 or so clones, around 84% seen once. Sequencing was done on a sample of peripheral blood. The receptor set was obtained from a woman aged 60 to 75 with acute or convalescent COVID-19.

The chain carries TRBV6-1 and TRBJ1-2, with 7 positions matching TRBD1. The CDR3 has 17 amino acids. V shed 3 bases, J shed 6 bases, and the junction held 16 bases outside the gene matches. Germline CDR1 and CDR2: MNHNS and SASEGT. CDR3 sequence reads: CASSERGGANPMHGYTF. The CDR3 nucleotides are TGTGCCAGCAGTGAGAGAGGGGGCGCTAACCCTATGCATGGCTACACCTTC.

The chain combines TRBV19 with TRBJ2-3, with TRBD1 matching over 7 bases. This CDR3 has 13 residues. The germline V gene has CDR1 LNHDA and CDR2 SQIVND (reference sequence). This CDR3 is CASRDSHTDTQYF. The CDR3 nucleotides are TGTGCTTCCCGGGACAGTCACACAGATACGCAGTATTTT.

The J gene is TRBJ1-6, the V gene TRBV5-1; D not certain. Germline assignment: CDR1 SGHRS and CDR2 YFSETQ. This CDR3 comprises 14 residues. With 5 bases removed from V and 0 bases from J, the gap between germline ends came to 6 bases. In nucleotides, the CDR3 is TGCGCCAGCAGGGAGAGCTCCTATAATTCACCCCTCCACTTT. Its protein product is CASRESSYNSPLHF.

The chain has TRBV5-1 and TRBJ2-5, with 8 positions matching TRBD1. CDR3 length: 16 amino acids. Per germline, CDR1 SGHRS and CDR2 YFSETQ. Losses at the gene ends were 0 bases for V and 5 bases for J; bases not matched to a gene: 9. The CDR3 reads CASSLDPGQGGETQYF. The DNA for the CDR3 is TGCGCCAGCAGCTTGGACCCTGGACAGGGTGGGGAGACCCAGTACTTC.

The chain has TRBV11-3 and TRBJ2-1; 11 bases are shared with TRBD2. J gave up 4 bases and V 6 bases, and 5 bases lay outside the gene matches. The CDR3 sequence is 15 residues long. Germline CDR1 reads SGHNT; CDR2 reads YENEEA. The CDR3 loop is CASSSLAGGYNEQFF. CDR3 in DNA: TGTGCCAGCAGTTCCTTAGCGGGGGGGTACAATGAGCAGTTCTTC.

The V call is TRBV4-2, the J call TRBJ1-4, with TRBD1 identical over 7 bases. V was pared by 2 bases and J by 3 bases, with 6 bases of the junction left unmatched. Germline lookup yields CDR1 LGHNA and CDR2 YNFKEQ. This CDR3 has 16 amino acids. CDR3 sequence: CASSQPRDRANEKLFF. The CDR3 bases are TGTGCCAGCAGCCAACCTCGGGACAGAGCTAATGAAAAACTGTTTTTT.

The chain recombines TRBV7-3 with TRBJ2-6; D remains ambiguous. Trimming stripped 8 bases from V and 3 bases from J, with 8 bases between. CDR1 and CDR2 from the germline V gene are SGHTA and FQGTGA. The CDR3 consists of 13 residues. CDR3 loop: CASRTGGANVLTF. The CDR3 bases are TGTGCCAGCCGAACCGGTGGGGCCAACGTCCTGACTTTC.

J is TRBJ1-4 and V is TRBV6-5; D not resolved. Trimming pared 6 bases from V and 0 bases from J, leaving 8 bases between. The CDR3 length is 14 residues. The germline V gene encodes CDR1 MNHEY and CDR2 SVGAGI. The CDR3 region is CASRSRATNEKLFF. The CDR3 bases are TGTGCCAGCAGGTCTCGTGCAACTAATGAAAAACTGTTTTTT.

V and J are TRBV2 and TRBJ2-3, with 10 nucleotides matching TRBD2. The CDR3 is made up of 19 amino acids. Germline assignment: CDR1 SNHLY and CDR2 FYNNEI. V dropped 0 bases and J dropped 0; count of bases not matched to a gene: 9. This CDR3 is CASSEALLGLAESTDTQYF. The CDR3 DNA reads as TGTGCCAGCAGTGAAGCTTTGCTAGGACTAGCGGAAAGCACAGATACGCAGTATTTT.

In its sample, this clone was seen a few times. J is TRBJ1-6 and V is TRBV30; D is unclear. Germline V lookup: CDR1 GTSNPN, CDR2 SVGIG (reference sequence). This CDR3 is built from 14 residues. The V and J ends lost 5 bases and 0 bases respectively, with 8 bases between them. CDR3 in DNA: TGTGCCTGGGGGAGGAGCTCCTATAATTCACCCCTCCACTTT. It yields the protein CAWGRSSYNSPLHF.

In DNA, the CDR3 is TGTGCCAGCAGTCTTTCAACCCTGGACAGGGTCAATCAGCCCCAGCATTTT. The encoded protein is CASSLSTLDRVNQPQHF. V gene TRBV5-8 combines with J gene TRBJ1-5; 8 positions agree with TRBD1. J gave up 3 bases and V 5 bases, and 13 bases lay outside the gene matches. This CDR3 has 17 residues. Looked up from germline, CDR1 is SGHTS and CDR2 is YDEGEE.